The rows below give T cell receptor beta chains drawn from one sample of a study of spatial heterogeneity in lung cancer. TCRdb itself ran the 5' RACE reads through MiXCR, one entry per CDR3 protein. The sample has approximately 21,000 distinct CDR3 sequences, 3% to 3.5% seen once; the top ten hold more than 25%. Source: PBMCs, taken at surgery. These receptors came from a female donor with early-stage non-small cell lung cancer. The CDR3 runs from the conserved cysteine through the conserved F or W. Each record gives: CDR3 protein, CDR3 DNA, J gene, D gene, V gene, clone size. The D gene is left open where the match is weak. Only part of the rows carry a size: once, few, many, or a class if the clone is expanded.

CDR3: CSAELTDEQFF
DNA: TGCAGTGCCGAACTTACGGATGAGCAGTTCTTC
J: TRBJ2-1
D: .
V: TRBV20-1
size: many

CDR3: CATSGSLGSYNEQFF
DNA: TGTGCCACCAGTGGTTCGCTAGGTTCCTACAATGAGCAGTTCTTC
J: TRBJ2-1
D: .
V: TRBV24-1
size: many

CDR3: CASSVRGVYNEQFF
DNA: TGTGCCAGCAGTGTGAGGGGGGTCTACAATGAGCAGTTCTTC
J: TRBJ2-1
D: .
V: TRBV2
size: many

CDR3: CASSSRGLAGSYEQYF
DNA: TGTGCCAGCAGTTCCCGCGGGCTAGCGGGATCCTACGAGCAGTACTTC
J: TRBJ2-7
D: TRBD2
V: TRBV12-3/TRBV12-4
size: many

CDR3: CASSDPSGRATDTQYF
DNA: TGTGCCAGCAGCGACCCTAGCGGGAGGGCCACAGATACGCAGTATTTT
J: TRBJ2-3
D: TRBD2
V: TRBV7-9
size: many

CDR3: CSVGLAGHTGELFF
DNA: TGCAGTGTTGGCCTAGCGGGGCACACCGGGGAGCTGTTTTTT
J: TRBJ2-2
D: TRBD2
V: TRBV20-1
size: many

CDR3: CASSQVLAGGLGVEQFF
DNA: TGCGCCAGCAGCCAAGTGCTAGCGGGAGGTCTAGGGGTTGAGCAGTTCTTC
J: TRBJ2-1
D: TRBD2
V: TRBV4-1
size: many

CDR3: CASSETGSAYEQYF
DNA: TGTGCCAGCAGCGAGACCGGGAGCGCCTACGAGCAGTACTTC
J: TRBJ2-7
D: .
V: TRBV12-3/TRBV12-4
size: .

CDR3: CASSIKPGTTSYNEQFF
DNA: TGTGCCAGCAGCATAAAACCTGGGACTACCTCCTACAATGAGCAGTTCTTC
J: TRBJ2-1
D: TRBD2
V: TRBV7-3
size: many

CDR3: CSAPAPILETNEQFF
DNA: TGCAGTGCCCCGGCCCCGATTCTAGAGACCAATGAGCAGTTCTTC
J: TRBJ2-1
D: .
V: TRBV20-1
size: many

CDR3: CATSDGRRGYTGELFF
DNA: TGTGCCACCAGTGATGGCAGGCGGGGGTACACCGGGGAGCTGTTTTTT
J: TRBJ2-2
D: TRBD2
V: TRBV24-1
size: many

CDR3: CASRTRWTSGGKDTQYF
DNA: TGTGCCAGCAGGACTCGCTGGACTAGCGGGGGCAAAGATACGCAGTATTTT
J: TRBJ2-3
D: TRBD2
V: TRBV27
size: few

CDR3: CASNPVGGQPQHF
DNA: TGCGCCAGCAACCCTGTGGGGGGTCAGCCCCAGCATTTT
J: TRBJ1-5
D: .
V: TRBV10-2
size: many

CDR3: CAISGKDTGELFF
DNA: TGTGCCATCAGCGGGAAGGACACCGGGGAGCTGTTTTTT
J: TRBJ2-2
D: .
V: TRBV10-3
size: few

CDR3: CASSWTGGEAFF
DNA: TGCGCCAGCAGCTGGACAGGGGGCGAAGCTTTCTTT
J: TRBJ1-1
D: TRBD1
V: TRBV10-2
size: many

CDR3: CASSFGGLNEQFF
DNA: TGTGCCAGCAGCTTTGGGGGTCTTAATGAGCAGTTCTTC
J: TRBJ2-1
D: .
V: TRBV7-2
size: many

CDR3: CASTRRLAGVETQYF
DNA: TGTGCCAGCACCCGGCGCCTAGCGGGAGTGGAGACCCAGTACTTC
J: TRBJ2-5
D: TRBD2
V: TRBV28
size: many

CDR3: CSARDRSYNEQFF
DNA: TGCAGTGCTAGAGACAGATCCTACAATGAGCAGTTCTTC
J: TRBJ2-1
D: .
V: TRBV20-1
size: many

CDR3: CSASLPHSYEQYF
DNA: TGCAGTGCTAGCTTGCCACACTCCTACGAGCAGTACTTC
J: TRBJ2-7
D: .
V: TRBV20-1
size: many

CDR3: CASSSGGGSGANVLTF
DNA: TGTGCCAGCAGCTCGGGCGGGGGCTCTGGGGCCAACGTCCTGACTTTC
J: TRBJ2-6
D: TRBD2
V: TRBV9
size: many

CDR3: CASSLLAGGLWTGELFF
DNA: TGTGCCAGCAGCCTTCTAGCGGGAGGCCTCTGGACCGGGGAGCTGTTTTTT
J: TRBJ2-2
D: TRBD2
V: TRBV12-3/TRBV12-4
size: many

CDR3: CSASHTYEQYF
DNA: TGCAGTGCTAGCCACACCTACGAGCAGTACTTC
J: TRBJ2-7
D: .
V: TRBV20-1
size: many

CDR3: CASSSKSGTATYNEQFF
DNA: TGTGCCAGCAGCTCGAAGTCCGGGACAGCCACCTACAATGAGCAGTTCTTC
J: TRBJ2-1
D: TRBD1
V: TRBV11-2
size: many

CDR3: CASGLLAGADTQYF
DNA: TGTGCCAGCGGCTTACTAGCGGGAGCAGATACGCAGTATTTT
J: TRBJ2-3
D: TRBD2
V: TRBV28
size: many

CDR3: CAISPITGTENEQFF
DNA: TGTGCCATCAGTCCGATTACCGGGACAGAGAATGAGCAGTTCTTC
J: TRBJ2-1
D: TRBD1
V: TRBV10-3
size: many

CDR3: CASSLSGSNNEQFF
DNA: TGTGCCAGCAGCCTAAGCGGGTCAAACAATGAGCAGTTCTTC
J: TRBJ2-1
D: .
V: TRBV3-1
size: many

CDR3: CASSLREGPDTQYF
DNA: TGTGCCAGCAGTTTGAGGGAGGGCCCAGATACGCAGTATTTT
J: TRBJ2-3
D: TRBD2
V: TRBV6-5
size: many

CDR3: CSARDPGATDTQYF
DNA: TGCAGTGCTAGAGATCCCGGGGCCACAGATACGCAGTATTTT
J: TRBJ2-3
D: .
V: TRBV20-1
size: many

CDR3: CASSPGLAGDGETQYF
DNA: TGCGCCAGCAGCCCAGGACTAGCGGGAGACGGAGAGACCCAGTACTTC
J: TRBJ2-5
D: TRBD2
V: TRBV5-1
size: many

CDR3: CATSAGGYSNQPQHF
DNA: TGTGCCACCAGTGCCGGGGGTTATAGCAATCAGCCCCAGCATTTT
J: TRBJ1-5
D: .
V: TRBV24-1
size: many

CDR3: CASSEQPSGSPQETQYF
DNA: TGTGCCAGCAGTGAACAGCCTAGCGGGAGTCCCCAAGAGACCCAGTACTTC
J: TRBJ2-5
D: TRBD2
V: TRBV6-1
size: many

CDR3: CASSLVQDTGELFF
DNA: TGTGCCAGCAGCTTGGTACAGGACACCGGGGAGCTGTTTTTT
J: TRBJ2-2
D: .
V: TRBV5-4
size: many

CDR3: CASSQEEGVSNEQFF
DNA: TGTGCCAGCAGCCAAGAAGAAGGAGTGTCCAATGAGCAGTTCTTC
J: TRBJ2-1
D: .
V: TRBV4-2
size: many

CDR3: CASGPGWNTGELFF
DNA: TGTGCCAGCGGTCCAGGGTGGAACACCGGGGAGCTGTTTTTT
J: TRBJ2-2
D: .
V: TRBV27
size: many

CDR3: CASSLVGGDTQYF
DNA: TGTGCCAGCAGCTTGGTTGGCGGAGATACGCAGTATTTT
J: TRBJ2-3
D: .
V: TRBV5-6
size: many

CDR3: CASSSTLRGGTPDTQYF
DNA: TGTGCCAGCAGTTCCACGTTAAGGGGAGGGACCCCAGATACGCAGTATTTT
J: TRBJ2-3
D: TRBD2
V: TRBV28
size: many

CDR3: CASMYSNWTEPERGGTDTQYF
DNA: TGTGCCAGCATGTACTCTAATTGGACAGAGCCAGAGCGGGGAGGCACAGATACGCAGTATTTT
J: TRBJ2-3
D: .
V: TRBV2
size: .